A single sample gave rise to the 23 T cell receptor beta chains below, sequenced in a study of cytomegalovirus exposure and HLA in healthy donors. PCR amplification relied on 60 Vbeta primers (plus 13 Jbeta primers). The protocol was immunoSEQ multiplex PCR, while the TCRdb copy is restricted to in-frame clones and leaves out a portion. The sample records more than 150,000 clones, approximately 71% being singletons. Material: PBMCs. The receptors here all came from a woman aged 40 to 50 in good health and CMV-seropositive.

The chain employs TRBV7-2 and TRBJ1-3; tentative D call: TRBD1 (6 bases). V lost 2 bases and J 0 bases, leaving 11 bases between the germline ends. The CDR3 spans 16 residues. Germline loops: CDR1 SGHTA, CDR2 FQGNSA. The CDR3 DNA follows: TGTGCCAGCAGCTTAAGTTGGGACAACTCTGGAAACACCATATATTTT. Encoded protein: CASSLSWDNSGNTIYF. The variable domain in full, with the rest retrieved from reference TRBV7-2 and TRBJ1-3, is GAGVSQSPSNKVTEKGKDVELRCDPISGHTALYWYRQSLGQGLEFLIYFQGNSAPDKSGLPSDRFSAERTGGSVSTLTIQRTQQEDSAVYLCASSLSWDNSGNTIYFGEGSWLTVV.

The rearrangement joins TRBV19 to TRBJ1-1; possible D gene TRBD1, 5 bases. V lost 3 bases and J lost 4, with 18 bases in between. The germline V gene encodes CDR1 LNHDA and CDR2 SQIVND (reference sequence). This CDR3 is 16 amino acids long. The CDR3 here is CASSMLSGQGGTEAFF. The CDR3 nucleotides read TGTGCCAGTAGTATGTTATCAGGGCAGGGTGGCACTGAAGCTTTCTTT.

The chain combines TRBV28 with TRBJ2-1; D may be TRBD1 (6 bases). CDR1 and CDR2 from the germline V gene are MDHEN and SYDVKM. V was cut by 6 bases and J by 8 bases, with 14 bases left in between. The CDR3 totals 13 residues. The DNA of the CDR3 is TGTGCCAGCAGCCAGGGGCCAAGCTATGAGCAGTTCTTC. This codes for CASSQGPSYEQFF.

The chain recombines TRBV7-8 with TRBJ2-3, with a possible D match to TRBD2 (6 bases). The germline CDR1 and CDR2 sequences are SGHVS and FQNEAQ. Deletions cut 7 bases from V and 3 bases from J, with 11 bases between. The CDR3 contains 13 residues. CDR3 nucleotide sequence: TGTGCCAGCATCGGGACTTCAACAGATACGCAGTATTTT. Its translation is CASIGTSTDTQYF.

The chain couples TRBV29-1 to TRBJ2-1, with 10 bases aligning to TRBD2. The germline gives CDR1 SQVTM, CDR2 ANQGSEA. The CDR3 consists of 13 residues. V gave up 4 bases and J gave up 7 bases; unmatched junction bases: 4. The CDR3 spells CSVGASGSNEQFF. In DNA, the CDR3 is TGCAGCGTTGGGGCTAGCGGGAGTAATGAGCAGTTCTTC.

The chain employs TRBV5-1 and TRBJ2-7, with 8 bases fitting TRBD2. Unmatched junction bases numbered 10, after V lost 2 bases and J lost 0 bases. CDR1 and CDR2 (germline): SGHRS, YFSETQ. The CDR3 is 17 amino acids. CDR3 sequence: CASSFGTGGSISYEQYF. The CDR3, as DNA: TGCGCCAGCAGCTTTGGAACGGGAGGGTCTATCTCCTACGAGCAGTACTTC.

The J gene is TRBJ2-2, the V gene TRBV10-2; D remains ambiguous. V lost 5 bases to trimming and J lost 2 bases, with 6 bases between them. The CDR3 has 13 residues. Germline-derived CDR1 and CDR2 are WSHSY and SAAADI. DNA for the CDR3: TGCGCCAGCAGTATCCGTAACACCGGGGAGCTGTTTTTT. The encoded protein is CASSIRNTGELFF.

The chain couples TRBV7-3 to TRBJ2-1, with 8 bases fitting TRBD2. The germline V gene has CDR1 SGHTA and CDR2 FQGTGA. The CDR3 consists of 12 residues. The J segment lost 9 bases and the V segment lost 3 bases, leaving 1 base of the junction unmatched. The CDR3 sequence is CASSFSGSEQFF. The CDR3 DNA reads as TGTGCCAGCAGCTTCAGCGGGAGTGAGCAGTTCTTC.

This chain uses TRBV4-2 with TRBJ1-5, with D possibly matching TRBD1 (5 bases). V lost 1 base and J 2 bases, leaving 9 bases between the germline ends. The CDR3 covers 15 residues. The germline V gene encodes CDR1 LGHNA and CDR2 YNFKEQ. CDR3 nucleotide sequence: TGTGCCAGCAGCCAAGTAGGGGAAGGCAATCAGCCCCAGCATTTT. It is translated as CASSQVGEGNQPQHF.

The chain joins TRBV4-3 to TRBJ2-2; 8 nucleotides match TRBD1. This CDR3 spans 14 amino acids. V gave up 3 bases and J gave up 5 bases; unmatched junction bases: 2. CDR1 LGHNA and CDR2 YSLEER come from the germline V gene. CDR3 sequence: CASSQDRATGELFF. The CDR3 nucleotides are TGCGCCAGCAGCCAGGACAGGGCTACCGGGGAGCTGTTTTTT.

V is TRBV6-6 and J is TRBJ2-7; TRBD2 might be the D (7 bases). Trimming cost V 0 bases and J 5 bases, with 11 bases left between them. CDR1 and CDR2 (germline): MNHNY, SVGAGI (reference sequence). CDR3 length: 14 residues. CDR3 in DNA: TGTGCCAGCAGTTACTCGGGGGGGCAGAACGAGCAGTACTTC. Protein sequence: CASSYSGGQNEQYF.

The chain employs TRBV6-6 and TRBJ2-5; 7 nucleotides align to TRBD1. Trimming at V came to 7 bases and at J to 1 base, leaving 6 bases not matched to a gene. Germline CDR1 and CDR2: MNHNY and SVGAGI (reference sequence). The CDR3 loop spans 14 amino acids. The CDR3 DNA reads as TGTGCCAGCAACGCTAGGGGGCCCCAAGAGACCCAGTACTTC. Its translation is CASNARGPQETQYF.

The chain recombines TRBV28 with TRBJ2-2; D is unresolved. V gave up 4 bases and J gave up 2 bases, with 5 bases separating them. The CDR3 length is 13 residues. Germline assignment: CDR1 MDHEN and CDR2 SYDVKM. CDR3 DNA sequence: TGTGCCAGCAGTTCTATTAACACCGGGGAGCTGTTTTTT. Protein product: CASSSINTGELFF.

The chain has TRBV6-1 and TRBJ2-3, with a possible D match to TRBD2 (6 bases). The V and J ends lost 1 base and 6 bases respectively, with 23 bases between them. CDR1 MNHNS and CDR2 SASEGT come from the germline V gene. The CDR3 totals 18 residues. The CDR3 reads CASSEDPGPSVIGDTQYF. In DNA, the CDR3 is TGTGCCAGCAGTGAAGACCCCGGGCCTAGCGTCATAGGGGATACGCAGTATTTT.

On this clone itself: The junction departs from the called germline gene at one end, perhaps through a read error. The chain combines TRBV28 with TRBJ1-5; 9 bases fit TRBD1. The length of the CDR3 is 12 residues. The V gene's germline CDR1 is MDHEN and CDR2 SYDVKM. CDR3 in amino acids: CASSAGTGNYVF. The CDR3 DNA sequence: TGTGCCAGCAGCGCCGGGACAGGGAACTATGTCTTT.

The chain carries TRBV9 and TRBJ1-3; D is uncertain. V lost 0 bases and J lost 3, with 10 bases in between. From germline, CDR1 is SGDLS and CDR2 YYNGEE. The CDR3 is 15 residues long. CDR3 sequence (DNA): TGTGCCAGCAGCGTAGCCCAGGCAGGTGGAAACACCATATATTTT. The encoded protein is CASSVAQAGGNTIYF.

The chain carries TRBV21-1 and TRBJ2-1; the table's D call, TRBD2, was not checked against the DNA. TRBV21-1 is reported as a pseudogene. The CDR3 has 15 residues. CDR3 protein: CASSQLAGGRHEQFF. CDR3 nucleotide sequence: TGTGCCAGCAGCCAACTAGCGGGAGGGCGGCATGAGCAGTTCTTC.

V and J are TRBV7-9 and TRBJ2-3; 9 nucleotides line up with TRBD2. The CDR3 has 15 amino acids. Germline V gene sequence: CDR1 SEHNR, CDR2 FQNEAQ (reference sequence). The ends lost 4 bases at V and 4 bases at J; junction bases unmatched: 6. Written as DNA, the CDR3 is TGTGCCAGCAGCTCGGCGGGAGGGCCTTCAGATACGCAGTATTTT. Translated, it gives CASSSAGGPSDTQYF.

The chain has TRBV5-6 and TRBJ2-1, with TRBD2 as a possible D gene (5 bases). The V end lost 2 bases, the J end lost 6 bases, and 15 bases lay between the germline ends. There are 15 residues in the CDR3. CDR1 SGHDT and CDR2 YYEEEE come from the germline V gene. Here the CDR3 DNA reads TGTGCCAGCAGCTTTTATAACGGGATTCGCAATGAGCAGTTCTTC. As protein: CASSFYNGIRNEQFF.

This chain connects TRBV27 to TRBJ1-5; a possible D gene is TRBD1 (5 bases). Germline CDR1 reads MNHEY; CDR2 reads SMNVEV (reference sequence). The ends were cut back, 8 bases at V and 0 bases at J, with 14 bases in the middle. The CDR3 length is 15 residues. The CDR3 region has the DNA TGTGCCAGCCACCCCGGGGGGAATAGCAATCAGCCCCAGCATTTT. Translation: CASHPGGNSNQPQHF.

The gene calls are TRBV2 and TRBJ2-2, with 8 bases lining up with TRBD2. Germline trimming cut 5 bases from V and 7 bases from J; bases unmatched to any gene: 12. The CDR3 totals 16 residues. Germline values: CDR1 SNHLY, CDR2 FYNNEI. CDR3 nucleotide sequence: TGTGCCAGCAGTAAAGTGACTGTCGGGGGGGGCGGGGAGCTGTTTTTT. The encoded protein is CASSKVTVGGGGELFF.

CDR3 sequence: CASSQGLAGLGGELFF. CDR3 DNA sequence: TGTGCCAGCAGCCAAGGACTAGCGGGATTAGGAGGGGAGCTGTTTTTT. The chain employs TRBV27 and TRBJ2-2; 12 nucleotides match TRBD2. This CDR3 is 16 amino acids long. In germline, CDR1 is MNHEY, CDR2 SMNVEV (reference sequence). The ends lost 6 bases at V and 8 bases at J; junction bases unmatched: 10.

This chain links TRBV19 with TRBJ1-2, with D perhaps matching TRBD1 (5 bases). The V end lost 6 bases, the J end lost 5 bases, and 13 bases lay between the germline ends. Germline V gene data show CDR1 as LNHDA and CDR2 as SQIVND (reference sequence). The CDR3 has 13 residues. CDR3 DNA sequence: TGTGCCAGTAGAATATCGGACATATATGGCTACACCTTC. Its translation: CASRISDIYGYTF.